These T cell receptor beta chains were read from a single sample in a study of blood T cell repertoires in COVID-19. Clones were sequenced by immunoSEQ multiplex PCR, and TCRdb holds only the in-frame ones, with some missing. The data contain approximately 440,000 clones, around 90% of them singletons. Sequenced input: PBMCs or T cells enriched from blood (not recorded which). These receptors came from a young man who had recovered from COVID-19. The CDR3 runs from the conserved cysteine through the conserved F or W. D genes are given only for firm matches. Expanded clones are given a class, and other clones once, few, many or no size at all.

. | TRBJ2-5 | . | TRBV24-1 | TGTGCCACCCCAAGTGAGCCGGGGAGGAAAGAGACCCAGTACTTC | CATPSEPGRKETQYF
. | TRBJ1-4 | . | TRBV18 | TGTGCCAGCTCAGGCTCACTGACAGGCGGGGAAAAACTGTTTTTT | CASSGSLTGGEKLFF
TRBD1 | TRBJ1-1 | . | TRBV5-1 | TGCGCCAGCAGCTTGGCCGGGACAGCGAACACTGAAGCTTTCTTT | CASSLAGTANTEAFF
TRBD1 | TRBJ2-7 | . | TRBV9 | TGTGCCAGCAGCGTAGCTACAGGGGCCATCTACGAGCAGTACTTC | CASSVATGAIYEQYF
TRBD2 | TRBJ2-2 | . | TRBV5-8 | TGTGCCAGCAGCAATAGCGGGAGTAGGACCGGGGAGCTGTTTTTT | CASSNSGSRTGELFF
. | TRBJ2-3 | once | TRBV28 | TGTGCCAGCGAACGGGGTCCAGATACGCAGTATTTT | CASERGPDTQYF
TRBD2 | TRBJ2-1 | . | TRBV4-2 | TGTGCCAGCAGCCAAGCGTCCGGACTAGTGCAGAATGAGCAGTTCTTC | CASSQASGLVQNEQFF
TRBD1 | TRBJ2-4 | . | TRBV30 | TGTGCCTGGAGTCCCGGGACAGGGGGTTTCAAAAACATTCAGTACTTC | CAWSPGTGGFKNIQYF
. | TRBJ2-6 | . | TRBV10-2 | TGCGCCAGCCAGAGGTCTGGGGCCAACGTCCTGACTTTC | CASQRSGANVLTF
. | TRBJ1-1 | . | TRBV3-1/TRBV3-2 | TGTGCCAGCAGCCAGGACCAGAAGGGGACTGAAGCTTTCTTT | CASSQDQKGTEAFF
. | TRBJ1-2 | . | TRBV5-4 | TGTGCCAGCAGCTTGGGACAGCTGGTTAACTATGGCTACACCTTC | CASSLGQLVNYGYTF
. | TRBJ1-1 | . | TRBV5-1 | TGCGCCAGCAGCTTGGGGCAGATAACTGAAGCTTTCTTT | CASSLGQITEAFF
. | TRBJ1-2 | . | TRBV3-1/TRBV3-2 | TGTGCCAGCAGCCAAGTTTCGGGGCGCGGGGGTGCTAACTATGGCTACACCTTC | CASSQVSGRGGANYGYTF
. | TRBJ1-2 | once | TRBV5-1 | TGCGCCAGCAGCTTGGACAGGGTTAATGGCTACACCTTC | CASSLDRVNGYTF
TRBD1 | TRBJ1-5 | . | TRBV5-1 | TGCGCCAGCAGTAAAGGGACAGGGCACAATCAGCCCCAGCATTTT | CASSKGTGHNQPQHF
TRBD2 | TRBJ2-2 | . | TRBV5-1 | TGCGCCAGCAGCACAGGGACTAGGGGTCGGAACACCGGGGAGCTGTTTTTT | CASSTGTRGRNTGELFF
. | TRBJ1-2 | . | TRBV25-1 | TGTGCCAGCAGTGATCTGGTGGACACGAACTATGGCTACACCTTC | CASSDLVDTNYGYTF
TRBD1 | TRBJ1-5 | . | TRBV2 | TGTGCCAGCACAGGTGTTCGCAGGGGGCAGGATCAGCCCCAGCATTTT | CASTGVRRGQDQPQHF
TRBD1 | TRBJ2-7 | . | TRBV6-4 | TGTGCCAGCAGTGATTCGGACAGGGCGTGTGGCGAGCAGTACTTC | CASSDSDRACGEQYF
. | TRBJ2-5 | . | TRBV13 | TGTGCCAGCAGCCGTAGGGAGGAGACCCAGTACTTC | CASSRREETQYF
TRBD1 | TRBJ1-6 | . | TRBV19 | TGTGCCAGTAGTCCGGACAGGGGTGGTAGCGCCTATAATTCACCCCTCCACTTT | CASSPDRGGSAYNSPLHF
TRBD2 | TRBJ2-1 | . | TRBV5-1 | TGCGCCAGCAACCCCGTAGCGGGAGGGCCTGGAAATGAGCAGTTCTTC | CASNPVAGGPGNEQFF
. | TRBJ2-1 | . | TRBV5-1 | TGCGCCAGCAGCCGGACAGAACCCTCCTACAATGAGCAGTTCTTC | CASSRTEPSYNEQFF
TRBD1 | TRBJ1-2 | once | TRBV9 | TGTGCCAGCAGCGTAGCAGCGGGACAGGGGAACTATGGCTACACCTTC | CASSVAAGQGNYGYTF
. | TRBJ1-3 | . | TRBV12-3/TRBV12-4 | TGTGCCAGCAGTAAAACAGGGCTGACCATATATTTT | CASSKTGLTIYF
. | TRBJ1-6 | . | TRBV2 | TGTGCCAGCAGTGAAACACAGGCTTATAGCTCCTATAATTCACCCCTCCACTTT | CASSETQAYSSYNSPLHF
. | TRBJ1-1 | . | TRBV6-8 | TGTGCCAGCAGTTATCTCCTACAGGTCTACACTGAAGCTTTCTTT | CASSYLLQVYTEAFF
TRBD1 | TRBJ1-5 | . | TRBV2 | TGTGCCAGCAGCACTTTCGGGACAGAGAATCAGCCCCAGCATTTT | CASSTFGTENQPQHF
TRBD1 | TRBJ1-1 | . | TRBV18 | TGTGCCAGCTCACAACAGGGGGAGAACACTGAAGCTTTCTTT | CASSQQGENTEAFF
TRBD1 | TRBJ2-7 | . | TRBV30 | TGTGCCTGGGGGAAGACAGGGGGCACCTACGAGCAGTACTTC | CAWGKTGGTYEQYF
TRBD2 | TRBJ2-7 | few | TRBV5-8 | TGTGCCAGCAGCTTGCGGCGGGGGGGCTGGTCCTCCTACGAGCAGTACTTC | CASSLRRGGWSSYEQYF
. | TRBJ1-6 | . | TRBV27 | TGTGCCAGCAGGTTCCAAAATTCACCCCTCCACTTT | CASRFQNSPLHF
. | TRBJ1-1 | . | TRBV5-1 | TGCGCCAGCAGCTTGGCGAGGGTCAGCACTGAAGCTTTCTTT | CASSLARVSTEAFF
TRBD1 | TRBJ1-2 | . | TRBV6-5 | TGTGCCAGCAGTTACGGACAGGGGGCTCGTGGCTACACCTTC | CASSYGQGARGYTF
TRBD1 | TRBJ2-2 | once | TRBV5-4 | TGTGCCAGCAGCAATGGGCAGGGGGCCGACACCGGGGAGCTGTTTTTT | CASSNGQGADTGELFF
TRBD1 | TRBJ2-2 | once | TRBV18 | TGTGCCAGCTCACCTAATACAGGGGCCGGGGAGCTGTTTTTT | CASSPNTGAGELFF
. | TRBJ1-4 | . | TRBV2 | TGTGCCAGCAGCGACCGGGGAATCCCTGGGGAAAAACTGTTTTTT | CASSDRGIPGEKLFF
TRBD1 | TRBJ2-7 | . | TRBV3-1/TRBV3-2 | TGTGCCAGCAGCCAACTCGTGACAGGGTTCGAGCAGTACTTC | CASSQLVTGFEQYF
. | TRBJ1-6 | . | TRBV2 | TGTGCCAGCAGTTATTACGATTCTGCGCCCCTCCACTTT | CASSYYDSAPLHF
. | TRBJ1-5 | . | TRBV27 | TGTGCCAGCAGTTTAAGGAGGGGCAATCAGCCCCAGCATTTT | CASSLRRGNQPQHF
. | TRBJ1-1 | . | TRBV5-1 | TGCGCCAGCAGCTTGTTCAGGGGCCCTGAAGCTTTCTTT | CASSLFRGPEAFF